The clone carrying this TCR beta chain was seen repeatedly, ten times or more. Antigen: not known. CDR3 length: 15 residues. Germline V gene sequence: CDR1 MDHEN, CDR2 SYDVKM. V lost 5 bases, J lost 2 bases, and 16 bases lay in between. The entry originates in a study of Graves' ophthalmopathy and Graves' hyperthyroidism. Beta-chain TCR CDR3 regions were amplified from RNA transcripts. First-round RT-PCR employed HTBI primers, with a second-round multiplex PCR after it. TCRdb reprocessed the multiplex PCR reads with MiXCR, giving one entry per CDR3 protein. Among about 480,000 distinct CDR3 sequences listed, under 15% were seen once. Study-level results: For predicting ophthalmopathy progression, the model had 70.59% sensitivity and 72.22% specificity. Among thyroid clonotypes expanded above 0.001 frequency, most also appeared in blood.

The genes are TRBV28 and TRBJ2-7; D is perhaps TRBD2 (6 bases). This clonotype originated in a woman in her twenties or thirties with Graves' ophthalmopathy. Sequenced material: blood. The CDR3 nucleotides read TGTGCCAGCAGTCCACTCGGAGGGGCGGCCTACGAGCAGTACTTC. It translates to CASSPLGGAAYEQYF.